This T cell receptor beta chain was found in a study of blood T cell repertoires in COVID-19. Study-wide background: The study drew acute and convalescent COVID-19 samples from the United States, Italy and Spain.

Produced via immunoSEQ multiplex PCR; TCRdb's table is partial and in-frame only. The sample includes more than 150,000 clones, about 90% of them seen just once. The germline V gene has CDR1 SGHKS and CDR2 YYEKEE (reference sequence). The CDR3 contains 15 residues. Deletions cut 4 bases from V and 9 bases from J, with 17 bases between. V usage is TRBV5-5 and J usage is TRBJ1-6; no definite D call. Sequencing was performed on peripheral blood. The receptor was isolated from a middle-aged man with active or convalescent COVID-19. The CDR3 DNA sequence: TGTGCCAGCAGCCTGCCCCCGGGTGTTCGTTCACCCCTCCACTTT. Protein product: CASSLPPGVRSPLHF. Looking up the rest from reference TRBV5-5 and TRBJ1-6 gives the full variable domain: DAGVTQSPTHLIKTRGQQVTLRCSPISGHKSVSWYQQVLGQGPQFIFQYYEKEERGRGNFPDRFSARQFPNYSSELNVNALLLGDSALYLCASSLPPGVRSPLHFGNGTRLTVT.